Following are 32 T cell receptor beta chains from one sample sequenced in a study of response to subunit inactivated influenza vaccine. TCRdb called the RT-PCR reads again in MiXCR, with one record for every CDR3 protein. The table includes 560,000 or so distinct CDR3 sequences, under 9% detected once. The source material was PBMCs from blood, sampled around 25 months after vaccination. All receptors derive from a man aged 45-69 years who received an inactivated influenza vaccine.

A few counts support this clonotype. This chain connects TRBV28 to TRBJ2-7, with D perhaps TRBD2 (5 bases). V was trimmed by 10 bases and J by 3 bases, leaving 16 bases between them. CDR3 length: 13 residues. Germline V gene sequence: CDR1 MDHEN, CDR2 SYDVKM. CDR3 protein: CATGIPPSYEQYF. Here the CDR3 DNA reads TGTGCCACCGGGATTCCACCCAGCTACGAGCAGTACTTC.

This clonotype was observed many times. The rearrangement joins TRBV12-3 or TRBV12-4 to TRBJ1-2, with D tentatively TRBD1 (5 bases). The V end was cut by 8 bases, the J end by 4 bases, with 17 bases between. The CDR3 runs to 14 residues. The CDR3 loop is CASGKGLPIYGYTF. The CDR3 nucleotides are TGTGCCAGCGGGAAGGGACTTCCGATCTATGGCTACACCTTC.

This clonotype has a count of ten or more. The V gene is TRBV20-1, the J gene TRBJ1-3, with 8 bases lining up with TRBD1. The ends lost 7 bases at V and 2 bases at J; junction bases unmatched: 4. Germline lookup yields CDR1 DFQATT and CDR2 SNEGSKA (reference sequence). This CDR3 contains 13 residues. This CDR3 reads CSVQGATGNTIYF. The CDR3 DNA reads TGCAGTGTTCAGGGGGCGACTGGAAACACCATATATTTT.

In its sample, this clonotype was seen many times. The genes are TRBV29-1 and TRBJ1-4; D ambiguous. CDR3 size: 11 residues. Trimming removed 5 bases at V and 5 bases at J, with 6 bases between. Germline V CDR1 and CDR2: SQVTM, ANQGSEA. The CDR3: CSVLHNEKLFF. CDR3 nucleotide sequence: TGCAGCGTTCTTCACAATGAAAAACTGTTTTTT.

The CDR3 here is CASSSDRGEEKLFF. The CDR3 DNA is TGCGCCAGCAGCTCGGACAGGGGTGAGGAAAAACTGTTTTTT. V and J are TRBV5-1 and TRBJ1-4; 9 bases fit TRBD1. The V segment lost 3 bases and the J segment 8 bases; nucleotides outside the gene matches: 5. This CDR3 comprises 14 residues. Germline loops: CDR1 SGHRS, CDR2 YFSETQ.

This clonotype was detected a few times. This chain joins TRBV11-1 and TRBJ2-7; 13 bases line up with TRBD2. V lost 5 bases to trimming and J lost 4 bases; unmatched junction nucleotides: 5. Per germline, CDR1 SGHAT and CDR2 FQDESV (reference sequence). This CDR3 has 15 residues. This chain's CDR3 is CASSRTSGSIYEQYF. The CDR3 DNA sequence: TGTGCCAGCAGCAGGACTAGCGGGAGTATATACGAGCAGTACTTC.

This chain joins TRBV7-2 and TRBJ1-1, with D possibly matching TRBD1 (5 bases). The CDR3 sequence is 14 residues long. Trimming took off 2 bases at V and 6 bases at J, with 13 bases between the two ends. Germline V gives CDR1 SGHTA, CDR2 FQGNSA. As DNA, the CDR3 is TGTGCCAGCAGCTTAATGGGGGAAATCGCTGAAGCTTTCTTT. The encoded protein is CASSLMGEIAEAFF.

This clonotype was detected a few times. The chain recombines TRBV7-6 with TRBJ1-3, with 7 bases aligning to TRBD1. Germline V gene sequence: CDR1 SGHVS, CDR2 FNYEAQ. CDR3 length equals 16 residues. V lost 0 bases to trimming and J lost 3 bases; unmatched junction nucleotides: 5. In DNA form, the CDR3 reads TGTGCCAGCAGCTTAGCAGGGGGCGCAAATGGAAACACCATATATTTT. Protein product: CASSLAGGANGNTIYF.

This clonotype was seen repeatedly, ten times or more. This chain joins TRBV4-3 and TRBJ1-6; 8 nucleotides match TRBD1. Germline CDR1 LGHNA, CDR2 YSLEER. Germline trimming cut 4 bases from V and 5 bases from J; bases unmatched to any gene: 4. The CDR3 length is 15 residues. The CDR3 region is CASSPADRDNSPLHF. DNA of the CDR3: TGCGCCAGCAGCCCGGCGGACAGGGATAATTCACCCCTCCACTTT.

The chain carries TRBV7-9 and TRBJ1-2; 7 nucleotides agree with TRBD1. The CDR3 spans 15 residues. Looked up from germline, CDR1 is SEHNR and CDR2 is FQNEAQ (reference sequence). J lost 7 bases, V lost 5 bases, and 13 bases had no gene match. DNA of the CDR3: TGTGCCAGCAGCCGACAGGGAGGGAGCGTAGGTGGCTACACCTTC. It translates to CASSRQGGSVGGYTF.

This clonotype has just a few counts. The chain couples TRBV7-9 to TRBJ1-4, with D perhaps matching TRBD1 (6 bases). This CDR3 has 14 residues. V was trimmed by 5 bases and J by 3 bases, leaving 10 bases between them. Germline V gene data show CDR1 as SEHNR and CDR2 as FQNEAQ (reference sequence). The CDR3 reads CASSPGASNEKLFF. In DNA form, the CDR3 reads TGTGCCAGCAGCCCGGGGGCTTCTAATGAAAAACTGTTTTTT.

This clonotype was recorded many times. The chain carries TRBV28 and TRBJ2-7, with 11 bases identical to TRBD1. Unmatched junction bases numbered 2, after V lost 2 bases and J lost 5 bases. Per the germline V gene, CDR1 is MDHEN and CDR2 is SYDVKM. There are 14 residues in the CDR3. CDR3 protein: CASSLGDRGNEQYF. CDR3 nucleotide sequence: TGTGCCAGCAGTTTAGGGGACAGGGGGAACGAGCAGTACTTC.

The chain recombines TRBV5-4 with TRBJ1-4; 8 nucleotides line up with TRBD1. Per the germline V gene, CDR1 is SGHNT and CDR2 is YYREEE (reference sequence). CDR3 size: 17 residues. Germline trimming cut 4 bases from V and 6 bases from J; bases unmatched to any gene: 14. CDR3 region: CASSPSPTGEGDEKLFF. The CDR3 coding sequence is TGTGCCAGCAGCCCCAGTCCGACAGGGGAGGGGGATGAAAAACTGTTTTTT.

The rearrangement joins TRBV7-2 to TRBJ2-4; the match to TRBD2 covers 10 bases. The length of the CDR3 is 15 residues. Trimming cost V 1 base and J 9 bases; bases outside gene matches: 6. Germline CDR1 reads SGHTA; CDR2 reads FQGNSA. The CDR3 region has the DNA TGTGCCAGCAGCTTAGAAAGTTCTAGCGGGAGCATTCAGTACTTC. This gives the protein CASSLESSSGSIQYF.

The V and J genes are TRBV19 and TRBJ1-4, with D perhaps TRBD1 (5 bases). This CDR3 comprises 14 residues. Per germline, CDR1 LNHDA and CDR2 SQIVND (reference sequence). The V end lost 3 bases, the J end lost 4 bases, and 9 bases lay between the germline ends. The CDR3 loop is CASSILRDNEKLFF. Written as DNA, the CDR3 is TGTGCCAGTAGTATTCTCAGGGATAATGAAAAACTGTTTTTT.

In its sample, this clonotype was seen a few times. V and J are TRBV20-1 and TRBJ2-7; no clear D gene. The CDR3 consists of 13 residues. V was shortened by 4 bases and J by 0 bases, with 10 bases between the two germline ends. Per the germline V gene, CDR1 is DFQATT and CDR2 is SNEGSKA (reference sequence). The CDR3 loop reads CSATRPSSYEQYF. In DNA, the CDR3 is TGCAGTGCTACGAGACCGAGCTCCTACGAGCAGTACTTC.

The table lists this clonotype with many counts. The chain couples TRBV12-3 or TRBV12-4 to TRBJ2-6; no reliable D call. The CDR3 contains 17 residues. The V and J ends lost 3 bases and 0 bases respectively, with 12 bases between them. The CDR3 is CASSFLGFGSGANVLTF. The DNA of the CDR3 is TGTGCCAGCAGTTTCTTAGGCTTCGGCTCTGGGGCCAACGTCCTGACTTTC.

This chain links TRBV7-8 with TRBJ1-2; weak D call: TRBD1 (6 bases). Germline V gene sequence: CDR1 SGHVS, CDR2 FQNEAQ. Trimming took 5 bases from V and 7 from J, leaving 11 bases between them. CDR3 size: 12 residues. Here the CDR3 reads CASSDGQRGYTF. In nucleotides, the CDR3 is TGTGCCAGCAGCGATGGACAGCGTGGCTACACCTTC.

In its sample, this clonotype was seen a few times. The chain combines TRBV12-3 or TRBV12-4 with TRBJ2-1, with 10 bases aligning to TRBD1. This CDR3 is 17 amino acids long. Trimming took 4 bases from V and 4 from J; bases not matched to a gene: 10. The CDR3 reads CASSYTSRDRGYNEQFF. In DNA, the CDR3 is TGTGCCAGCAGTTACACCAGCCGGGACAGGGGATACAATGAGCAGTTCTTC.

This clonotype was observed a few times. The chain recombines TRBV7-9 with TRBJ1-2, with 10 positions matching TRBD1. The CDR3 contains 14 residues. The V gene's germline CDR1 is SEHNR and CDR2 FQNEAQ (reference sequence). Unmatched junction bases numbered 3, after V lost 5 bases and J lost 3 bases. The CDR3 region has the DNA TGTGCCAGCAGCATAGGACAGGGGGACTATGGCTACACCTTC. As protein: CASSIGQGDYGYTF.

This clonotype was counted between two and nine times. This chain connects TRBV28 to TRBJ2-7; the match to TRBD2 covers 13 bases. Unmatched junction bases numbered 7, after V lost 1 base and J lost 4 bases. Germline V gene data show CDR1 as MDHEN and CDR2 as SYDVKM. There are 17 residues in the CDR3. CDR3 nucleotides: TGTGCCAGCAGTTTATTCGGGGGACTAGCGGGGAATTACGAGCAGTACTTC. Translated, it gives CASSLFGGLAGNYEQYF.

This clonotype was counted a few times. This sequence joins TRBV29-1 and TRBJ2-1; D remains unclear. The ends were cut back, 0 bases at V and 0 bases at J, with 9 bases in the middle. Germline assignment: CDR1 SQVTM and CDR2 ANQGSEA. The CDR3 covers 15 residues. CDR3 sequence: CSVEDGRSSYNEQFF. The CDR3 bases are TGCAGCGTTGAAGACGGCCGAAGCTCCTACAATGAGCAGTTCTTC.

This clonotype was detected many times. The rearrangement joins TRBV4-2 to TRBJ2-3; 9 nucleotides agree with TRBD2. The CDR3 totals 14 residues. Germline-derived CDR1 and CDR2 are LGHNA and YNFKEQ. J was trimmed by 5 bases and V by 4 bases; bases with no gene match: 4. This CDR3 is CASSPGTSLDTQYF. The CDR3 DNA reads TGTGCCAGCAGCCCCGGGACTAGCTTAGATACGCAGTATTTT.

The chain has TRBV5-1 and TRBJ2-2; D is unresolved. Between the trimmed V and J ends, which lost 4 bases and 6 bases, there was a span of 7 bases. Germline V gene lookup returns CDR1 SGHRS and CDR2 YFSETQ. CDR3 length: 12 residues. As DNA, the CDR3 is TGCGCCAGCAGCCTTGACTCCGGGGAGCTGTTTTTT. Its protein is CASSLDSGELFF.

This chain joins TRBV11-2 and TRBJ2-7; D is perhaps TRBD1 (6 bases). The V end lost 4 bases, the J end lost 3 bases, and 19 bases lay between the germline ends. CDR1 and CDR2 (germline): SGHAT, FQNNGV. The CDR3 totals 16 residues. The CDR3 nucleotides read TGTGCCAGCAGCTCCCAACAGGGTCCCCTGTTCTACGAGCAGTACTTC. Its protein product is CASSSQQGPLFYEQYF.

The table lists this clonotype with a few counts. The chain links TRBV5-1 to TRBJ2-5; the D gene is possibly TRBD2 (5 bases). Trimming removed 1 base from V and 3 bases from J, with 13 bases in between. The CDR3 is made up of 15 amino acids. The V gene's germline CDR1 is SGHRS and CDR2 YFSETQ. The CDR3 nucleotides are TGCGCCAGCAGCTTGTCAGGACGGCGGGAAGAGACCCAGTACTTC. It specifies CASSLSGRREETQYF.

This chain connects TRBV20-1 to TRBJ2-1; perhaps TRBD2 as D (5 bases). Germline CDR1 DFQATT, CDR2 SNEGSKA (reference sequence). The V gene lost 1 base and the J gene lost 7 bases, with 14 bases spanning the gap. This CDR3 is built from 14 residues. The DNA of the CDR3 is TGCAGTGCTAGAGGTGGGAGTATGGTGAATGAGCAGTTCTTC. Encoded protein: CSARGGSMVNEQFF.

This clonotype was counted at least ten times. The V gene is TRBV14, the J gene TRBJ2-3; 8 bases map to TRBD2. After removal of 1 base from V and 3 bases from J, the junction contained 12 bases not matched to a gene. Germline V gene lookup returns CDR1 SGHDN and CDR2 FVKESK. The CDR3 contains 18 residues. The CDR3 DNA reads TGTGCCAGCAGCCAAGGCCGGATGATAGCGGGAACAACAGATACGCAGTATTTT. Its protein is CASSQGRMIAGTTDTQYF. Drawing the rest from reference TRBV14 and TRBJ2-3, the complete variable domain is EAGVTQFPSHSVIEKGQTVTLRCDPISGHDNLYWYRRVMGKEIKFLLHFVKESKQDESGMPNNRFLAERTGGTYSTLKVQPAELEDSGVYFCASSQGRMIAGTTDTQYFGPGTRLTVL.

This clonotype was counted ten times or more. The chain links TRBV4-2 to TRBJ2-2; 10 bases line up with TRBD2. V lost 5 bases to trimming and J lost 1 base; unmatched junction nucleotides: 19. Germline CDR1 is LGHNA and CDR2 is YNFKEQ. The CDR3 is made up of 21 amino acids. CDR3 amino acids: CASSTRILAGGTVGNTGELFF. The CDR3 bases are TGTGCCAGCAGCACCCGAATCTTAGCGGGAGGCACAGTTGGGAACACCGGGGAGCTGTTTTTT.

The chain has TRBV7-9 and TRBJ2-5, with TRBD2 matching 8 bases. Germline assignment: CDR1 SEHNR and CDR2 FQNEAQ (reference sequence). There are 15 residues in the CDR3. Losses at the gene ends were 1 base for V and 3 bases for J; bases not matched to a gene: 4. This CDR3 is CASSLVGLAEETQYF. The CDR3 nucleotides are TGTGCCAGCAGCTTAGTCGGACTAGCAGAAGAGACCCAGTACTTC. Variable domain in full (rest from reference TRBV7-9 and TRBJ2-5): DTGVSQNPRHKITKRGQNVTFRCDPISEHNRLYWYRQTLGQGPEFLTYFQNEAQLEKSRLLSDRFSAERPKGSFSTLEIQRTEQGDSAMYLCASSLVGLAEETQYFGPGTRLLVL.

This clonotype has more than one count but fewer than ten. V usage is TRBV11-2 and J usage is TRBJ2-7; D is possibly TRBD1 or TRBD2 (5 bases each). CDR3 length equals 16 residues. Per germline, CDR1 SGHAT and CDR2 FQNNGV. Trimming left V 5 bases short and J 3 bases short, with 20 bases between. The CDR3 is CASSLRGVLTLYEQYF. The CDR3 DNA reads as TGTGCCAGCAGCCTCCGAGGGGTCCTGACCCTCTACGAGCAGTACTTC.

V and J are TRBV19 and TRBJ1-2, with D uncertain. The V gene lost 4 bases and the J gene lost 1 base, with 10 bases spanning the gap. Germline loops: CDR1 LNHDA, CDR2 SQIVND (reference sequence). There are 14 residues in the CDR3. In DNA form, the CDR3 reads TGTGCCAGTAGTACTGTGTGGGATAACTATGGCTACACCTTC. Translation: CASSTVWDNYGYTF.